Described below is a single TCR beta chain sequence and its context. The source of the sample is a study of blood T cell repertoires in COVID-19. Study background: The samples span acute and convalescent COVID-19 from the United States, Italy and Spain. From T cells, B-cell-depleted T cells, or PBMCs came the material, which was cDNA or gDNA.

The junction had 4 bases not matched to a gene; V was cut back by 4 bases and J by 7 bases. CDR1 and CDR2 (germline): LGHNA, YSLEER. The CDR3 spans 14 residues. Authors' processing steps: The authors estimated nucleated cell counts from reference gene primer amplification. The repertoire was sequenced with immunoSEQ multiplex PCR; TCRdb's copy has only in-frame clones and lacks some. The V and J calls and clone size come from that table; D and trimming were worked out from the DNA. This sample yields roughly 50,000 clones, of which 90% are seen a single time; roughly 5% belongs to the top ten. What was sequenced was peripheral blood. The receptor was isolated from a man between 70 and 80 years old with acute or convalescent COVID-19. The chain has TRBV4-3 and TRBJ1-4; 9 nucleotides match TRBD1. The CDR3 bases are TGCGCCAGCAGCCTTGACAGGGGGGGTGAAAAACTGTTTTTT. Its translation: CASSLDRGGEKLFF.